The TCR beta chain under discussion was sequenced for a study of OX40 agonist ivuxolimab in advanced cancers. Here immunoSEQ multiplex PCR was the method, and the copy in TCRdb shows in-frame clones only, minus some. Of 80,000 to 85,000 clones detected, about 88% appear once; the ten largest clones hold 6.6%. V lost 2 bases to trimming and J lost 6 bases, with 8 bases between them. Germline CDR1 reads SGHAT; CDR2 reads FQNNGV. CDR3 length: 12 amino acids. The specimen comprised CD4+ or CD8+ T cells sorted from blood, sampled in a trial of the OX40 agonist ivuxolimab. The chain carries TRBV11-2 and TRBJ2-7; D gene unclear. This TCR came from an adult with an advanced solid tumor such as melanoma, head and neck, liver or kidney cancer. This CDR3 is CASSLNLPEQYF. Here the CDR3 DNA reads TGTGCCAGCAGCTTAAATCTACCCGAGCAGTACTTC.